A single sample gave rise to the 21 T cell receptor beta chains below, sequenced in a study of T cells of healthy individuals. One entry per CDR3 protein results from TCRdb running MiXCR on the 5' RACE reads. The repertoire has about 40,000 distinct CDR3 sequences, 3.5% to 5.5% of them found once; the top ten carry 9.2%. The receptors derive from a human donor in good health.

This clonotype occurred many times. This sequence joins TRBV2 and TRBJ1-2, with 7 bases identical to TRBD1. The CDR3 loop spans 16 amino acids. J lost 5 bases, V lost 2 bases, and 11 bases had no gene match. Germline values: CDR1 SNHLY, CDR2 FYNNEI. CDR3 in amino acids: CASSEQGMTGKYGYTF. CDR3 nucleotide sequence: TGTGCCAGCAGTGAACAGGGGATGACAGGGAAATATGGCTACACCTTC.

This clonotype came up many times. The chain employs TRBV4-2 and TRBJ1-3; TRBD1 agrees at 8 bases. The V segment lost 5 bases and the J segment 2 bases; nucleotides outside the gene matches: 8. The CDR3 is 16 amino acids. Germline V CDR1 and CDR2: LGHNA, YNFKEQ. CDR3 sequence (DNA): TGTGCCAGCAGCAGCCGGGACAGGACTACTGGAAACACCATATATTTT. It is translated as CASSSRDRTTGNTIYF.

This clonotype was seen many times. J is TRBJ2-7 and V is TRBV27; D perhaps matches TRBD1 (6 bases). V shed 3 bases and J shed 5 bases, with 17 bases lying between them. The germline V gene encodes CDR1 MNHEY and CDR2 SMNVEV (reference sequence). The CDR3 is 15 amino acids. CDR3 loop: CASSFLGGRGNEQYF. The CDR3 nucleotides read TGTGCCAGCAGTTTTTTAGGAGGCAGGGGTAACGAGCAGTACTTC.

The chain joins TRBV7-6 to TRBJ1-3, with 7 bases lining up with TRBD1. The CDR3 totals 15 residues. With V trimmed by 1 base and J by 3 bases, 3 bases remained unmatched. CDR1 SGHVS and CDR2 FNYEAQ come from the germline V gene. The chain's CDR3 is CASSLGGTVGNTIYF. The CDR3 DNA follows: TGTGCCAGCAGCTTAGGTGGGACAGTTGGAAACACCATATATTTT.

The rearrangement joins TRBV24-1 to TRBJ2-3, with 15 bases that match TRBD2. The CDR3 consists of 19 residues. The V segment lost 4 bases and the J segment 2 bases; nucleotides outside the gene matches: 9. Germline V gives CDR1 KGHDR, CDR2 SFDVKD. In nucleotides, the CDR3 is TGTGCCACCAGTGACCCAGGGACTAGCGGGAGGAGAAACACAGATACGCAGTATTTT. This gives the protein CATSDPGTSGRRNTDTQYF.

This clonotype was observed at least ten times. The CDR3 sequence is CASKREGAVRPSGNTIYF. The CDR3 DNA is TGTGCCAGCAAGAGGGAGGGGGCCGTCCGCCCTTCTGGAAACACCATATATTTT. The rearrangement joins TRBV2 to TRBJ1-3, with 7 bases that match TRBD1. After removal of 7 bases from V and 1 base from J, the junction contained 16 bases not matched to a gene. Germline assignment: CDR1 SNHLY and CDR2 FYNNEI. CDR3 length: 18 amino acids.

This clonotype was seen at least ten times. This chain links TRBV29-1 with TRBJ1-1; possibly TRBD1 for D (5 bases). Per germline, CDR1 SQVTM and CDR2 ANQGSEA. The CDR3 totals 12 residues. Trimming shortened V by 3 bases and J by 5 bases, and 10 bases separated the two germline ends. For the CDR3, the DNA is TGCAGCGTTGATAGGGGTAGGACTGAAGCTTTCTTT. It specifies CSVDRGRTEAFF. The full variable domain, with the rest looked up from reference TRBV29-1 and TRBJ1-1, is SAVISQKPSRDICQRGTSLTIQCQVDSQVTMMFWYRQQPGQSLTLIATANQGSEATYESGFVIDKFPISRPNLTFSTLTVSNMSPEDSSIYLCSVDRGRTEAFFGQGTRLTVV.

This clonotype was seen many times. The genes are TRBV4-2 and TRBJ1-2; D possibly corresponds to TRBD1 (5 bases). The CDR3 covers 17 residues. The germline V gene has CDR1 LGHNA and CDR2 YNFKEQ. The V end was cut by 1 base, the J end by 7 bases, with 22 bases between. Here the CDR3 DNA reads TGTGCCAGCAGCCAAGGCTATCAAAGTACCGACAGATTTGGCTACACCTTC. This translates into CASSQGYQSTDRFGYTF.

The V call is TRBV19, the J call TRBJ2-1, with TRBD1 as a possible D gene (6 bases). Per germline, CDR1 LNHDA and CDR2 SQIVND (reference sequence). Trimming took off 10 bases at V and 9 bases at J, with 31 bases between the two ends. The CDR3 contains 17 residues. The CDR3 DNA reads TGTGCCACAAGTCCCTTGACAGGTAGGGGGTCCAAGATTGAGCAGTTCTTC. Translating it yields CATSPLTGRGSKIEQFF.

This clonotype was counted many times. J is TRBJ1-1 and V is TRBV5-5, with TRBD1 identical over 8 bases. Germline assignment: CDR1 SGHKS and CDR2 YYEKEE (reference sequence). V was clipped by 4 bases and J by 1 base; unmatched bases: 6. The CDR3 extends over 15 amino acids. Written as DNA, the CDR3 is TGTGCCAGCAGCCTCGGGGACAGGCCGAACACTGAAGCTTTCTTT. Translation gives CASSLGDRPNTEAFF.

This clonotype was detected many times. J is TRBJ1-1 and V is TRBV4-1, with 7 bases that match TRBD1. The V and J ends lost 4 bases and 1 base, in that order; junction bases with no gene match: 9. There are 16 residues in the CDR3. Germline-derived CDR1 and CDR2 are MGHRA and YSYEKL. CDR3 sequence: CASSRGQVFSNTEAFF. The CDR3 coding sequence is TGCGCCAGCAGCCGAGGACAGGTTTTTTCGAACACTGAAGCTTTCTTT.

This chain joins TRBV7-2 and TRBJ2-1; 14 bases map to TRBD2. The CDR3 is 19 residues long. Germline CDR1 and CDR2: SGHTA and FQGNSA. V shed 0 bases and J 7 bases; nucleotides not matched to a gene: 11. In DNA form, the CDR3 reads TGTGCCAGCAGCTTAGCTGGCTGGGGGACTAGCGGGAGACGGAATGAGCAGTTCTTC. Amino acid sequence: CASSLAGWGTSGRRNEQFF.

This clonotype was observed at least ten times. This chain joins TRBV6-2 or TRBV6-3 and TRBJ2-1; TRBD2 agrees at 13 bases. This CDR3 region has 16 residues. V lost 6 bases to trimming and J lost 9 bases; unmatched junction nucleotides: 11. The germline CDR1 and CDR2 sequences are MNHEY and SVGEGT. CDR3 residues: CASSQTGLAGASEQFF. CDR3 in DNA: TGTGCCAGCAGCCAAACCGGACTAGCGGGAGCTAGTGAGCAGTTCTTC.

With respect to this clonotype: One base away lies a much larger clone, so this may be a sequencing read error. The chain joins TRBV7-8 to TRBJ2-2; tentative D call: TRBD2 (7 bases). CDR1 is SGHVS, CDR2 FQNEAQ, per germline. This CDR3 comprises 16 residues. V dropped 7 bases and J dropped 1 base, with 16 bases sitting between them. CDR3: CASKPGGHQNTGELFF. The CDR3 coding sequence is TGTGCCAGCAAACCCGGGGGGCACCAGAACACCGGGGAGCTGTTTTTT.

In its sample, this clonotype was seen many times. This chain connects TRBV5-1 to TRBJ2-1, with TRBD2 identical over 15 bases. V trimming: 4 bases; J trimming: 7 bases; junction bases outside the gene matches: 6. The CDR3 consists of 16 residues. Germline V gene sequence: CDR1 SGHRS, CDR2 YFSETQ. CDR3 nucleotides: TGCGCCAGCAGCCCCGGGACTAGCGGGGGGTTGAATGAGCAGTTCTTC. Encoded protein: CASSPGTSGGLNEQFF. The variable domain in full, completed from reference TRBV5-1 and TRBJ2-1, reads KAGVTQTPRYLIKTRGQQVTLSCSPISGHRSVSWYQQTPGQGLQFLFEYFSETQRNKGNFPGRFSGRQFSNSRSEMNVSTLELGDSALYLCASSPGTSGGLNEQFFGPGTRLTVL.

This clonotype showed up many times. The V gene is TRBV20-1, the J gene TRBJ1-2; D remains ambiguous. The V gene's germline CDR1 is DFQATT and CDR2 SNEGSKA (reference sequence). Trimming cost V 5 bases and J 0 bases, with 13 bases left between them. This CDR3 region has 14 residues. In DNA, the CDR3 is TGCAGTGCTCCCCGGACGGGATCTAACTATGGCTACACCTTC. Its translation is CSAPRTGSNYGYTF.

This clonotype was detected ten times or more. V gene TRBV27 combines with J gene TRBJ2-1, with D perhaps TRBD1 (5 bases). V lost 2 bases and J 11 bases, leaving 13 bases between the germline ends. The CDR3 loop spans 13 amino acids. The germline V gene has CDR1 MNHEY and CDR2 SMNVEV (reference sequence). The chain's CDR3 is CASSLLPGQKQFF. CDR3 in DNA: TGTGCCAGCAGTTTACTACCAGGACAAAAGCAGTTCTTC.

This chain uses TRBV6-5 with TRBJ1-1; D uncertain. Germline CDR1 and CDR2: MNHEY and SVGAGI. The CDR3 spans 13 residues. With 0 bases removed from V and 6 bases from J, the gap between germline ends came to 8 bases. CDR3: CASSYSMVAEAFF. For the CDR3, the DNA is TGTGCCAGCAGTTACTCGATGGTGGCTGAAGCTTTCTTT.

This clonotype was picked up a small number of times. The rearrangement links TRBV6-5 to TRBJ1-2; TRBD1 agrees at 8 bases. Germline V gene lookup returns CDR1 MNHEY and CDR2 SVGAGI. There are 12 residues in the CDR3. V lost 2 bases, J lost 7 bases, and 0 bases stayed unmatched. The CDR3 bases are TGTGCCAGCAGTTACGACAGGGGTGGCTACACCTTC. Translating it yields CASSYDRGGYTF.

A few counts support this clonotype. The chain couples TRBV6-5 to TRBJ2-1, with D tentatively TRBD1 (5 bases). Trimming left V 6 bases short and J 10 bases short, with 16 bases between. CDR1 MNHEY and CDR2 SVGAGI come from the germline V gene. The CDR3 extends over 13 amino acids. The CDR3 DNA reads as TGTGCCAGCAGCCCGAGACATAAGGGGGAGCAGTTCTTC. Encoded protein: CASSPRHKGEQFF.

This clonotype was picked up many times. The V call is TRBV3-1, the J call TRBJ2-1, with D unresolved. The V end was cut by 1 base, the J end by 12 bases, with 16 bases between. Germline-derived CDR1 and CDR2 are LGHDT and YNNKEL (reference sequence). The CDR3 sequence is 14 residues long. The CDR3 DNA is TGTGCCAGCAGCCAAGCTTCCAAGGCCGGTGGGCAGTTCTTC. Translated, it gives CASSQASKAGGQFF.